The clone carrying this T cell receptor (beta chain) has ten or more counts. TCRdb's table, derived via immunoSEQ multiplex PCR, lists solely in-frame clones and lacks some. The top ten hold around 30% of the sample, which has 15,000 or so clones, about three quarters seen once. This record comes from a study of T cells after somatic rescue of genetic block. CDR3 length equals 13 residues. Germline V gene sequence: CDR1 SQVTM, CDR2 ANQGSEA. Trimming cost V 6 bases and J 5 bases, with 16 bases left between them. The sequence derives from a man between 18 and 29 years old. The source material was peripheral blood mononuclear cells (PBMCs). V is TRBV29-1 and J is TRBJ1-1, with D perhaps TRBD1 (5 bases). The DNA for the CDR3 is TGCAGCGTCCTCGCCCTGGGGGGTACTGAAGCTTTCTTT. Amino acid sequence: CSVLALGGTEAFF.